This T cell receptor beta chain was profiled in a study of blood T cell repertoires in COVID-19. Study context: The United States, Italy and Spain supplied acute and convalescent COVID-19 samples.

The authors' processing: Estimates of nucleated cell counts were drawn from the amplification of reference gene primers. Here immunoSEQ multiplex PCR was the method, and the copy in TCRdb shows in-frame clones only, minus some. V and J calls and clone size are copied from that table; D and trimming were computed from the DNA. Here the sample spans around 220,000 clones, under 90% being singletons. The germline V and J ends were trimmed by 2 bases and 1 base, with 12 bases remaining between them. The CDR3 runs 15 residues. Per germline, CDR1 SGHRS and CDR2 YFSETQ. Sample: peripheral blood. The TCR originated in a man aged 25 to 40 with active or convalescent COVID-19. The J gene is TRBJ2-5, the V gene TRBV5-1, with a tentative D call TRBD2 (5 bases). CDR3 sequence (DNA): TGCGCCAGCAGCTTCCAGAGCGGCCCCCAAGAGACCCAGTACTTC. Translating gives CASSFQSGPQETQYF.